A selection of T cell receptor beta chains follows, all from one sample in a study of beta chain features in type 1 diabetes. The protocol was immunoSEQ multiplex PCR, while the TCRdb copy is restricted to in-frame clones and leaves out a portion. The repertoire holds 300,000 to 350,000 clones, with approximately 13% as singletons. The sequenced sample was naive CD4+ T cells from blood. Receptors originate from a woman between 18 and 29 years old with type 1 diabetes. CDR3s leave out the opening cysteine and the closing phenylalanine or tryptophan.

TRBV29-1	TRBJ1-5	SARDRGDQPQH
TRBV4-3	TRBJ2-6	ASSPTPRDSSGANVLT
TRBV21-1	TRBJ1-1	ASSTQDDRVNTVAF
TRBV7-9	TRBJ2-2	ASSFLKGTGFTGELF
TRBV2	TRBJ1-5	ASVSGNRGFQPQH
TRBV4-2	TRBJ2-7	ASSHRLTGLAGGPGEQY
TRBV7-3	TRBJ2-1	ASSLRRESYNEQF
TRBV9	TRBJ1-1	ASSVTGDMNTEAF
TRBV15	TRBJ2-1	ATSRGDYRYNEQF
TRBV6-6	TRBJ1-5	ASSRVNQPQH
TRBV20-1	TRBJ1-2	SARVNPGYT
TRBV18	TRBJ2-7	ASSHTGTVSSYEQY
TRBV28	TRBJ1-1	ASSQSAVPQANTEAF
TRBV7-9	TRBJ2-7	ASSLGSSASYEQY
TRBV6-5	TRBJ2-1	ASSRLAGAVEQF
TRBV29-1	TRBJ2-5	SVEGQQETQY
TRBV7-9	TRBJ2-1	ASSLGAGTEQF
TRBV30	TRBJ2-2	AWSTGTSGSEAGELF
TRBV4-1	TRBJ2-2	ASSQVLAGVGTGELF
TRBV2	TRBJ2-1	ASSGTSYNEQF
TRBV30	TRBJ2-7	AWSPWGQAHY
TRBV28	TRBJ2-7	ASRKTGEQY
TRBV27	TRBJ2-5	ASRPQGLETQY
TRBV30	TRBJ2-5	AWSPGTGGETQY
TRBV5-1	TRBJ2-3	ASQREGPVDTQY
TRBV5-1	TRBJ1-1	ASSPTGVNTEAF
TRBV28	TRBJ2-2	ASRSPDRVTGELF
TRBV18	TRBJ1-3	ASSGTDSGNTIY
TRBV30	TRBJ2-5	AGGTGTEQETQY